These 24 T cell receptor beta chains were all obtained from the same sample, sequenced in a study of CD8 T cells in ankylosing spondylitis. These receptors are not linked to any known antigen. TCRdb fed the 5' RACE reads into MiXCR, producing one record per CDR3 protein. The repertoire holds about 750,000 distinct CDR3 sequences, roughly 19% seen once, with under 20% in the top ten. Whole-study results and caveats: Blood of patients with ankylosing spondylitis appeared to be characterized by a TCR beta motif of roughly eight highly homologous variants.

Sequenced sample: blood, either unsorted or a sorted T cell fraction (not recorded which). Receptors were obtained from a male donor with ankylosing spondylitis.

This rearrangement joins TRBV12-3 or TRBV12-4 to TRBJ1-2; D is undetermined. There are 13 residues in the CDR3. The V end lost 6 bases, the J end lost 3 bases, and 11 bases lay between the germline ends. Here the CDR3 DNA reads TGTGCCAGCAGACCCGACGGGGACTATGGCTACACCTTC. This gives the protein CASRPDGDYGYTF.

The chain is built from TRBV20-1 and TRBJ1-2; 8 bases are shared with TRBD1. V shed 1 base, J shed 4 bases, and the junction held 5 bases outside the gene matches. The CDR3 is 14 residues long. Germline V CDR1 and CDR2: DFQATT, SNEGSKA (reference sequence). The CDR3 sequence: CSARGQGKGYGYTF. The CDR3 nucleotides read TGCAGTGCTAGAGGACAGGGGAAAGGCTATGGCTACACCTTC.

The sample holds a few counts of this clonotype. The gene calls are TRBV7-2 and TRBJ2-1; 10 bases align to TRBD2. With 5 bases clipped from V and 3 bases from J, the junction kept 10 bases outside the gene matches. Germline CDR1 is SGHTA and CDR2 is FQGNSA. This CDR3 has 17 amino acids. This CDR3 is CASSSGRAPGVYNEQFF. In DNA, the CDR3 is TGTGCCAGCAGCAGCGGGAGGGCCCCCGGCGTCTACAATGAGCAGTTCTTC.

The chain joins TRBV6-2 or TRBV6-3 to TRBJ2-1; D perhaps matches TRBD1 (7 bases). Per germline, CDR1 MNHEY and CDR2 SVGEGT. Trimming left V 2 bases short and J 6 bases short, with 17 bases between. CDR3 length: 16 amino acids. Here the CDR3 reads CASSYVTGQGGNEQFF. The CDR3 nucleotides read TGTGCCAGCAGTTACGTTACTGGGCAGGGGGGCAATGAGCAGTTCTTC.

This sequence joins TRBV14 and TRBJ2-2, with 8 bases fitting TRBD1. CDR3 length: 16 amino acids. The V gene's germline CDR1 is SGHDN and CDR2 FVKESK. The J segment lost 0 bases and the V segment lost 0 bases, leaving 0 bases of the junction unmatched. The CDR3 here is CASSQEQGANTGELFF. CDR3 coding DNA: TGTGCCAGCAGCCAAGAACAGGGGGCGAACACCGGGGAGCTGTTTTTT.

The CDR3 sequence: CASSLSDTSSYEQYF. CDR3 coding DNA: TGTGCCAGCTCACTTTCGGACACTAGCTCCTACGAGCAGTACTTC. The chain couples TRBV18 to TRBJ2-7; either TRBD1 or TRBD2 may fit D (5 bases each). This CDR3 contains 15 residues. Germline V gene sequence: CDR1 KGHSH, CDR2 LQKENI. V was cut by 4 bases and J by 0 bases, with 13 bases left in between. Supplemented by reference TRBV18 and TRBJ2-7, the full variable domain reads NAGVMQNPRHLVRRRGQEARLRCSPMKGHSHVYWYRQLPEEGLKFMVYLQKENIIDESGMPKERFSAEFPKEGPSILRIQQVVRGDSAAYFCASSLSDTSSYEQYFGPGTRLTVT.

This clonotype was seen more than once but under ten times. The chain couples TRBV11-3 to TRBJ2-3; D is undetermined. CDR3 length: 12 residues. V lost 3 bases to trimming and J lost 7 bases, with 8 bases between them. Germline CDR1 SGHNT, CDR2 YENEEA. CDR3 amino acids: CASSFRSNTQYF. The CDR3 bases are TGTGCCAGCAGCTTCCGATCGAATACGCAGTATTTT.

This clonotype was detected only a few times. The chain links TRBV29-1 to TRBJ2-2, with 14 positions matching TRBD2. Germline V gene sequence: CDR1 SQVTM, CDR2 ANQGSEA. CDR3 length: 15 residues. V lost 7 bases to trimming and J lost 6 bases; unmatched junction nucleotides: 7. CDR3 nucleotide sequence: TGCAGCGGGGGACTAGCGGGAGATATTGCCGGGGAGCTGTTTTTT. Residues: CSGGLAGDIAGELFF.

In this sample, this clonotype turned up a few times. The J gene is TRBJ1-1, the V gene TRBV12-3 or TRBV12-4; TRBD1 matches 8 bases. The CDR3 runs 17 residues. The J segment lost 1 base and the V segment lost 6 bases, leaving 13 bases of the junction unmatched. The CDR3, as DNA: TGTGCCAGCAGCCTACGAAAAAACGGGACAGGGAACACTGAAGCTTTCTTT. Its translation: CASSLRKNGTGNTEAFF.

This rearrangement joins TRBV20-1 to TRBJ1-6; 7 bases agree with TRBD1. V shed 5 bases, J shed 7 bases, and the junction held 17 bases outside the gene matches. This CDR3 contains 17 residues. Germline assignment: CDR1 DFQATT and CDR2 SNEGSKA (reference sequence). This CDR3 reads CSAPTPGKGAINSPLHF. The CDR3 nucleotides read TGCAGTGCTCCTACGCCAGGGAAGGGGGCAATAAATTCACCCCTCCACTTT.

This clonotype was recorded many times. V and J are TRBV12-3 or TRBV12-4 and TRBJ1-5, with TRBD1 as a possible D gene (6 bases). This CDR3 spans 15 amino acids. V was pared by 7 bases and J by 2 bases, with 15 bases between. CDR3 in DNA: TGTGCCAGCACATCCCCGGGGGCCGGCAATCAGCCCCAGCATTTT. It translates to CASTSPGAGNQPQHF.

The CDR3 loop reads CASRDTSLAKNIQYF. The CDR3 nucleotides read TGCGCCAGCAGGGACACTTCCCTAGCCAAAAACATTCAGTACTTC. V and J are TRBV5-1 and TRBJ2-4; possibly TRBD1 for D (5 bases). This CDR3 is built from 15 residues. The V gene's germline CDR1 is SGHRS and CDR2 YFSETQ. V lost 5 bases, J lost 0 bases, and 12 bases lay in between.

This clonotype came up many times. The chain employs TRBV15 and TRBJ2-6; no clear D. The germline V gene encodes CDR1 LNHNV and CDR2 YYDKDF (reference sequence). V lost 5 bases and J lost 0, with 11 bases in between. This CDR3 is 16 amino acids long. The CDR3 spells CATSERRSSGANVLTF. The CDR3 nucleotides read TGTGCCACCAGCGAACGCAGGAGCTCTGGGGCCAACGTCCTGACTTTC.

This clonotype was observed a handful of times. For the CDR3, the DNA is TGTGCCAGCAGCCAAGAGGTGGGAGAGACCCAGTACTTC. Translation gives CASSQEVGETQYF. The chain employs TRBV4-2 and TRBJ2-5; no definite D call. From germline, CDR1 is LGHNA and CDR2 YNFKEQ. V gave up 0 bases and J gave up 4 bases, with 6 bases separating them. The CDR3 covers 13 residues.

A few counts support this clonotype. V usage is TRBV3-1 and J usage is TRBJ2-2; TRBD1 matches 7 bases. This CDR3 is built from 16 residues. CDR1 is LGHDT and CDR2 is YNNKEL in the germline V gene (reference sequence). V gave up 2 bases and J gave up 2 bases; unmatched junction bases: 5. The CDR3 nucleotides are TGTGCCAGCAGCCAATCCCGGACAGGAAACACCGGGGAGCTGTTTTTT. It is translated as CASSQSRTGNTGELFF.

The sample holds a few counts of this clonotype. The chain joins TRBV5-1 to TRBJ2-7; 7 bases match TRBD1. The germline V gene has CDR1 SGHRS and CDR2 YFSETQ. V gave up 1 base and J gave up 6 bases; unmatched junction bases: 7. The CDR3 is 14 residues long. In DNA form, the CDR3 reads TGCGCCAGCAGCTTGTTTAGGACAGGACCCGAGCAGTACTTC. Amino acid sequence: CASSLFRTGPEQYF.

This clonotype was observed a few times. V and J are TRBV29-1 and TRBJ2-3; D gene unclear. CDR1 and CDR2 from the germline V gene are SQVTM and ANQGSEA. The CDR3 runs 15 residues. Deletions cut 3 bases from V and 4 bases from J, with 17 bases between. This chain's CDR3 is CSVDLDEPYPDTQYF. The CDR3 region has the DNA TGCAGCGTTGATTTGGACGAACCATATCCAGATACGCAGTATTTT.

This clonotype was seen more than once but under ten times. The CDR3 DNA reads as TGTGCCAGCAGCCAAGAATTGACAGATACGCAGTATTTT. Protein product: CASSQELTDTQYF. V is TRBV14 and J is TRBJ2-3; D remains ambiguous. Trimming removed 0 bases at V and 3 bases at J, with 4 bases between. The CDR3 length is 13 residues. From germline, CDR1 is SGHDN and CDR2 FVKESK. Variable domain in full (rest from reference TRBV14 and TRBJ2-3): EAGVTQFPSHSVIEKGQTVTLRCDPISGHDNLYWYRRVMGKEIKFLLHFVKESKQDESGMPNNRFLAERTGGTYSTLKVQPAELEDSGVYFCASSQELTDTQYFGPGTRLTVL.

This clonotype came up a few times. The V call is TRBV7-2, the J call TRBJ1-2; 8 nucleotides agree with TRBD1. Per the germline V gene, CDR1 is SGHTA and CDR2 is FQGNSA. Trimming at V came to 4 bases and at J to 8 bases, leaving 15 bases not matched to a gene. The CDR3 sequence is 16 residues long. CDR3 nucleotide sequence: TGTGCCAGCAGCTCCGACAGGGGATGGTCGGGGAAAGGCTACACCTTC. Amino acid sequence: CASSSDRGWSGKGYTF.

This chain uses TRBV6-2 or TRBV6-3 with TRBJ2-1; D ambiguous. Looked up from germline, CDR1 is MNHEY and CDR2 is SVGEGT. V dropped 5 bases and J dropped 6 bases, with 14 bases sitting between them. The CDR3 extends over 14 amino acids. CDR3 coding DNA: TGTGCCAGCAGTATGCCATTCTACGGCAATGAGCAGTTCTTC. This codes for CASSMPFYGNEQFF.

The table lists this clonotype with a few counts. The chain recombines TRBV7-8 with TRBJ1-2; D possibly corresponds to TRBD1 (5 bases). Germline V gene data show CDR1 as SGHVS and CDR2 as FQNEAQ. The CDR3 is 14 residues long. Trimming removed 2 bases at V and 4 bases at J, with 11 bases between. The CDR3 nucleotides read TGTGCCAGCAGCTTACACAGGCGGGTCTATGGCTACACCTTC. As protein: CASSLHRRVYGYTF.

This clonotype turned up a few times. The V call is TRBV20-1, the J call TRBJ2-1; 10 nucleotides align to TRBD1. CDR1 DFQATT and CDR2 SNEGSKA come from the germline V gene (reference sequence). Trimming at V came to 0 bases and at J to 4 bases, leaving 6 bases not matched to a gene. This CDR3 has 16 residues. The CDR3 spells CSARDGGTGEYNEQFF. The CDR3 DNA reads TGCAGTGCTAGAGATGGGGGGACAGGGGAATACAATGAGCAGTTCTTC.

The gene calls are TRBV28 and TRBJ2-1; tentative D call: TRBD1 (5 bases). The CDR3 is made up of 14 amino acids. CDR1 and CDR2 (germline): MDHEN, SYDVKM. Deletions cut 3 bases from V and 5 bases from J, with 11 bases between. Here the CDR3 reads CASSLQGLNNEQFF. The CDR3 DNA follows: TGTGCCAGCAGTTTGCAGGGATTGAACAATGAGCAGTTCTTC.

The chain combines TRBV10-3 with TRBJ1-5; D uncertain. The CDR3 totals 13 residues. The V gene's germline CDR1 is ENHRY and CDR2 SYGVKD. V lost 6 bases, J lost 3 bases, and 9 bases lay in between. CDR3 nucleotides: TGTGCCATCAGGGCAGACCTCAATCAGCCCCAGCATTTT. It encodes CAIRADLNQPQHF.